The 25 T cell receptor beta chains given below trace back to one sample, sequenced in a study of molecular identifiers for immune sequencing clone quantification. TCRdb reprocessed the PCR reads via MiXCR and lists one record per CDR3 protein. The sample comprises around 480,000 distinct CDR3 sequences, 20% to 25% of which are singletons, and 0.7% to 1% rests with the top ten. Sequenced: naive CD8+ T cells from blood, with Jurkat cell RNA spiked in. Subset noted: FACS-sorted CD8+CD4-CCR7+CD45RA+ naive T cells. These receptors were obtained from a human donor in good health. Some libraries in this study had Jurkat cell RNA spiked in.

This clonotype was observed many times. The CDR3 nucleotides read TGTGCCAGCAGCCCACGGACAGGGAGGCTGGCTGAAGCTTTCTTT. Its protein product is CASSPRTGRLAEAFF. This chain links TRBV7-9 with TRBJ1-1, with TRBD1 matching 8 bases. Germline V CDR1 and CDR2: SEHNR, FQNEAQ (reference sequence). The V and J ends lost 5 bases and 6 bases, in that order; junction bases with no gene match: 11. This CDR3 is built from 15 residues. Filled out from reference TRBV7-9 and TRBJ1-1, the complete variable domain reads DTGVSQNPRHKITKRGQNVTFRCDPISEHNRLYWYRQTLGQGPEFLTYFQNEAQLEKSRLLSDRFSAERPKGSFSTLEIQRTEQGDSAMYLCASSPRTGRLAEAFFGQGTRLTVV.

The V gene is TRBV5-1, the J gene TRBJ2-7; 11 bases line up with TRBD2. The V gene's germline CDR1 is SGHRS and CDR2 YFSETQ. V lost 5 bases and J lost 4; bases outside the gene matches: 2. The CDR3 extends over 13 amino acids. CDR3 region: CASRTSGGYEQYF. DNA of the CDR3: TGCGCCAGCAGAACTAGCGGGGGATACGAGCAGTACTTC. The entire variable domain, with the rest obtained from reference TRBV5-1 and TRBJ2-7, is as follows: KAGVTQTPRYLIKTRGQQVTLSCSPISGHRSVSWYQQTPGQGLQFLFEYFSETQRNKGNFPGRFSGRQFSNSRSEMNVSTLELGDSALYLCASRTSGGYEQYFGPGTRLTVT.

This clonotype was seen more than once but under ten times. This chain links TRBV3-1 with TRBJ2-2, with a weak D call TRBD2 (5 bases). The CDR3 has 17 amino acids. From germline, CDR1 is LGHDT and CDR2 YNNKEL (reference sequence). V lost 1 base, J lost 3 bases, and 15 bases lay in between. The CDR3 region has the DNA TGTGCCAGCAGCCAAGTTTTCAGCGGAGCTTACACCGGGGAGCTGTTTTTT. It encodes CASSQVFSGAYTGELFF.

This clonotype was found many times. This chain connects TRBV13 to TRBJ1-1, with D maybe TRBD1 (6 bases). The CDR3 has 13 amino acids. Germline CDR1 PRHDT, CDR2 FYEKMQ (reference sequence). Between the trimmed V and J ends, which lost 6 bases and 5 bases, there was a span of 13 bases. The CDR3 DNA sequence: TGTGCCAGCAGTCAATGGGGGACAACTGAAGCTTTCTTT. Its protein is CASSQWGTTEAFF.

To note about this clonotype: A much larger clone differs by one base, so this may be a read error. CDR3 sequence: CASKHWAALNTEAFF. The CDR3 region has the DNA TGTGCCAGCAAGCATTGGGCGGCCTTGAACACTGAAGCTTTCTTT. The rearrangement links TRBV6-2 or TRBV6-3 to TRBJ1-1; no definite D call. CDR1 MNHEY and CDR2 SVGEGT come from the germline V gene. Trimming left V 7 bases short and J 0 bases short, with 15 bases between. The CDR3 totals 15 residues.

This clonotype was detected many times. This chain joins TRBV7-2 and TRBJ2-7, with D unclear. CDR1 SGHTA and CDR2 FQGNSA come from the germline V gene. This CDR3 has 15 amino acids. The germline V and J ends were trimmed by 2 bases and 5 bases, with 16 bases remaining between them. The CDR3 DNA is TGTGCCAGCAGCTTACCCTCGACCCGGCGGAACGAGCAGTACTTC. It is translated as CASSLPSTRRNEQYF.

As regards this clonotype: This clone may be a read error of a much larger clone one base away. This chain connects TRBV30 to TRBJ2-1, with D unresolved. The CDR3 is 15 residues long. CDR1 GTSNPN and CDR2 SVGIG come from the germline V gene (reference sequence). The CDR3: CTWTETETPYNEQFF. The CDR3, as DNA: TGTACCTGGACCGAAACGGAGACTCCCTACAATGAGCAGTTCTTC.

This clonotype was picked up a small number of times. The chain uses TRBV9 and TRBJ2-3, with 10 bases that match TRBD2. CDR3 length equals 16 residues. Germline CDR1 is SGDLS and CDR2 is YYNGEE. J was trimmed by 4 bases and V by 1 base; bases with no gene match: 6. This CDR3 reads CASSVTSGGAADTQYF. CDR3 coding DNA: TGTGCCAGCAGCGTAACCAGCGGGGGGGCGGCAGATACGCAGTATTTT.

This clonotype was observed at least ten times. V is TRBV9 and J is TRBJ2-5, with D perhaps matching TRBD2 (6 bases). The CDR3 consists of 15 residues. Germline CDR1 is SGDLS and CDR2 is YYNGEE. V gave up 3 bases and J gave up 1 base, with 13 bases separating them. CDR3 amino acids: CASSEMGLLQETQYF. As DNA, the CDR3 is TGTGCCAGCAGCGAGATGGGACTTCTCCAAGAGACCCAGTACTTC.

The table lists this clonotype with many counts. The V gene is TRBV15, the J gene TRBJ1-5; 8 nucleotides align to TRBD1. The CDR3 covers 17 residues. Germline V gene sequence: CDR1 LNHNV, CDR2 YYDKDF (reference sequence). V lost 5 bases, J lost 0 bases, and 9 bases stayed unmatched. The CDR3 is CATSPGTGTYSNQPQHF. Here the CDR3 DNA reads TGTGCCACCAGCCCTGGGACAGGAACCTATAGCAATCAGCCCCAGCATTTT.

This clonotype was counted only a few times. The V and J genes are TRBV12-3 or TRBV12-4 and TRBJ2-1; D not certain. The germline V and J ends were trimmed by 10 bases and 3 bases, with 7 bases remaining between them. The CDR3 length is 11 residues. In DNA form, the CDR3 reads TGTGCCACCCTGGACTACAATGAGCAGTTCTTC. As protein: CATLDYNEQFF.

The chain links TRBV12-3 or TRBV12-4 to TRBJ2-2; 8 nucleotides match TRBD1. The V and J ends lost 4 bases and 6 bases, in that order; junction bases with no gene match: 10. The CDR3 is 16 residues long. CDR3 residues: CASSSRQGFLAGELFF. CDR3 coding DNA: TGTGCCAGCAGTTCAAGACAGGGGTTTTTGGCCGGGGAGCTGTTTTTT.

This clonotype appeared once. A read error may explain this, as a much larger clone is one base away. The genes are TRBV20-1 and TRBJ1-1; no definite D call. Germline-derived CDR1 and CDR2 are DFQATT and SNEGSKA (reference sequence). The CDR3 spans 11 residues. The CDR3, as DNA: TGCAGTGCTGACCTGAACACTGGAGCTTTCTTT. Protein: CSADLNTGAFF.

This clonotype was seen at least ten times. The rearrangement links TRBV25-1 to TRBJ1-1; 10 bases agree with TRBD1. V trimming: 5 bases; J trimming: 7 bases; junction bases outside the gene matches: 7. Germline CDR1 is MGHDK and CDR2 is SYGVNS. The CDR3 is 14 residues long. For the CDR3, the DNA is TGTGCCAGCAGTTCGGACAGGGGGTTGGATGAAGCTTTCTTT. It encodes CASSSDRGLDEAFF.

The table lists this clonotype with many counts. The chain carries TRBV6-5 and TRBJ2-3; 10 bases are a match to TRBD2. Germline V lookup: CDR1 MNHEY, CDR2 SVGAGI. CDR3 length: 15 amino acids. The junction had 7 bases not matched to a gene; V was cut back by 6 bases and J by 4 bases. The CDR3 region is CASSPLAGVSDTQYF. As DNA, the CDR3 is TGTGCCAGCAGCCCTCTAGCGGGGGTTTCAGATACGCAGTATTTT.

The chain is built from TRBV7-9 and TRBJ2-2, with D maybe TRBD1 (6 bases). The V end lost 8 bases, the J end lost 7 bases, and 20 bases lay between the germline ends. The germline V gene has CDR1 SEHNR and CDR2 FQNEAQ (reference sequence). The CDR3 has 15 residues. CDR3 DNA: TGTGCCAGCGTTCAGGGGCCCGCCTCGGGCGGGGAGCTGTTTTTT. Translation: CASVQGPASGGELFF.

As concerns this clonotype: This sequence may be a read error, since a much larger clone differs from it by one base. The rearrangement links TRBV30 to TRBJ2-3; the D is unclear. Trimming stripped 5 bases from V and 4 bases from J, with 10 bases between. CDR3 length: 12 residues. CDR1 and CDR2 (germline): GTSNPN, SVGIG (reference sequence). DNA for the CDR3: TGTGCCTGGGGTGGACGGGCAGATACGCAGTATTTT. Protein sequence: CAWGGRADTQYF.

This clonotype was detected ten times or more. The CDR3 coding sequence is TGTGCCAGCAGTGGGGAAGGGCGGACTGAAAACAATGAGCAGTTCTTC. The encoded protein is CASSGEGRTENNEQFF. The chain is built from TRBV7-9 and TRBJ2-1; D may be TRBD2 (5 bases). Germline CDR1 SEHNR, CDR2 FQNEAQ (reference sequence). This CDR3 spans 16 amino acids. The germline V and J ends were trimmed by 6 bases and 5 bases, with 20 bases remaining between them. The full variable domain, its missing parts supplied by reference TRBV7-9 and TRBJ2-1, is DTGVSQNPRHKITKRGQNVTFRCDPISEHNRLYWYRQTLGQGPEFLTYFQNEAQLEKSRLLSDRFSAERPKGSFSTLEIQRTEQGDSAMYLCASSGEGRTENNEQFFGPGTRLTVL.

This clonotype was counted only a few times. V gene TRBV27 combines with J gene TRBJ2-5; D unresolved. Germline V gives CDR1 MNHEY, CDR2 SMNVEV (reference sequence). The germline V and J ends were trimmed by 10 bases and 2 bases, with 11 bases remaining between them. CDR3 length: 12 amino acids. The CDR3 DNA reads as TGTGCCAACGGGCCCAAACAAGAGACCCAGTACTTC. This sequence encodes CANGPKQETQYF.

V is TRBV9 and J is TRBJ1-1; D is undetermined. The CDR3 sequence is 14 residues long. V was clipped by 0 bases and J by 1 base, with 7 bases between them. The germline V gene encodes CDR1 SGDLS and CDR2 YYNGEE. CDR3 sequence (DNA): TGTGCCAGCAGCGTAGGATCCTCGAACACTGAAGCTTTCTTT. As protein: CASSVGSSNTEAFF.

Notes on this clonotype: A junction boundary mismatches the germline segment, possibly from a read error. The chain recombines TRBV6-5 with TRBJ2-2; D may be TRBD1 (6 bases). Germline values: CDR1 MNHEY, CDR2 SVGAGI. There are 16 residues in the CDR3. CDR3 loop: CASSYTTGLGTGELSF. CDR3 sequence (DNA): TGTGCCAGCAGTTACACTACAGGGTTGGGCACCGGGGAGCTGTCTTTT.

This clonotype was seen a few times. The J gene is TRBJ2-7, the V gene TRBV7-2, with 8 bases aligning to TRBD1. The CDR3 covers 17 residues. The germline V gene has CDR1 SGHTA and CDR2 FQGNSA. Trimming removed 2 bases from V and 2 bases from J; junction bases left unmatched: 11. The CDR3 loop is CASSLIGQGAGAYEQYF. The CDR3 DNA sequence: TGTGCCAGCAGCTTAATTGGTCAGGGGGCAGGCGCCTACGAGCAGTACTTC. Supplemented by reference TRBV7-2 and TRBJ2-7, the full variable domain reads GAGVSQSPSNKVTEKGKDVELRCDPISGHTALYWYRQSLGQGLEFLIYFQGNSAPDKSGLPSDRFSAERTGGSVSTLTIQRTQQEDSAVYLCASSLIGQGAGAYEQYFGPGTRLTVT.

The table lists this clonotype with a few counts. This chain joins TRBV6-2 or TRBV6-3 and TRBJ2-1, with TRBD2 matching over 9 bases. This CDR3 comprises 19 residues. The germline CDR1 and CDR2 sequences are MNHEY and SVGEGT. V trimming: 0 bases; J trimming: 4 bases; junction bases outside the gene matches: 13. Here the CDR3 DNA reads TGTGCCAGCAGTTACTCGACTAGCGGAAGGGTTCCTCAATACAATGAGCAGTTCTTC. Amino acids: CASSYSTSGRVPQYNEQFF.

This clonotype was picked up one time. The junction does not match germline at one end; this may be a read error. V usage is TRBV5-1 and J usage is TRBJ1-2; D is uncertain. The CDR3 has 15 amino acids. Germline V gene sequence: CDR1 SGHRS, CDR2 YFSETQ. The CDR3 DNA is TGCGCCAGCAGCTTGGAAATATCGCAGAACTATGGCTACGCCTTC. Translation gives CASSLEISQNYGYAF.

This clonotype was counted a few times. CDR3 nucleotides: TGTGCCAGCAGCGGTTTTGAGACTAGCTCCTACAATGAGCAGTTCTTC. It encodes CASSGFETSSYNEQFF. This chain joins TRBV12-3 or TRBV12-4 and TRBJ2-1; possible D gene TRBD2, 6 bases. Trimming shortened V by 6 bases and J by 0 bases, and 15 bases separated the two germline ends. The CDR3 loop spans 16 amino acids.